This is a list of T cell receptor beta chains from one sample in a study of radiotherapy plus CTLA-4 blockade in lung cancer. The table came from immunoSEQ multiplex PCR; TCRdb's copy has only in-frame clones and leaves some out. Here the sample spans 48,000 or so clones, 80% to 90% being singletons. Specimen: peripheral blood, collected from a patient treated with radiotherapy plus ipilimumab. Receptors originate from a human donor with non-small cell lung cancer whose response to radiotherapy plus ipilimumab could not be evaluated. CDR3s include the opening cysteine and the closing phenylalanine or tryptophan. The order of the fields is clone size, V gene, J gene, D gene, CDR3 protein, CDR3 DNA. The D gene is left open where the match is weak. Clone size, where shown, is once, few, many, or a class for clones that have expanded.

abundance: .
v_gene: TRBV28
j_gene: TRBJ1-5
d_gene: .
CDR3aa: CASIIAIGQPQHF
CDR3nt: TGTGCCAGCATCATCGCGATCGGTCAGCCCCAGCATTTT

abundance: .
v_gene: TRBV28
j_gene: TRBJ2-6
d_gene: .
CDR3aa: CAAGNTRAGANVLTF
CDR3nt: TGTGCCGCAGGGAATACGAGAGCTGGGGCCAACGTCCTGACTTTC

abundance: .
v_gene: TRBV7-8
j_gene: TRBJ2-7
d_gene: TRBD1
CDR3aa: CASSRNRGRNEQYF
CDR3nt: TGTGCCAGCAGCCGTAACAGGGGTAGGAACGAGCAGTACTTC

abundance: few
v_gene: TRBV30
j_gene: TRBJ1-4
d_gene: .
CDR3aa: CAWSGGREKLFF
CDR3nt: TGTGCCTGGAGCGGGGGAAGGGAAAAACTGTTTTTT

abundance: .
v_gene: TRBV9
j_gene: TRBJ2-1
d_gene: TRBD2
CDR3aa: CVSSVGGLAGGPMLYNEQFF
CDR3nt: TGTGTCAGCAGCGTAGGTGGGCTAGCGGGAGGCCCAATGCTCTACAATGAGCAGTTCTTC

abundance: .
v_gene: TRBV2
j_gene: TRBJ1-5
d_gene: .
CDR3aa: CASSAQNQPQHF
CDR3nt: TGTGCCAGCAGTGCCCAGAATCAGCCCCAGCATTTT

abundance: .
v_gene: TRBV28
j_gene: TRBJ1-3
d_gene: TRBD1
CDR3aa: CASSSGTGGGNTIYF
CDR3nt: TGTGCCAGCAGTTCCGGGACAGGGGGTGGAAACACCATATATTTT

abundance: .
v_gene: TRBV6-4
j_gene: TRBJ2-7
d_gene: .
CDR3aa: CASRPIGGSSNEQYF
CDR3nt: TGTGCCAGCAGGCCAATCGGGGGTTCTTCCAACGAGCAGTACTTC

abundance: once
v_gene: TRBV11-3
j_gene: TRBJ2-3
d_gene: TRBD1
CDR3aa: CASSLGQGSTDTQYF
CDR3nt: TGTGCCAGCAGCTTAGGACAGGGGAGCACAGATACGCAGTATTTT

abundance: .
v_gene: TRBV6-5
j_gene: TRBJ2-1
d_gene: .
CDR3aa: CASKRGRLYNEQFF
CDR3nt: TGTGCCAGCAAAAGGGGCCGGCTCTACAATGAGCAGTTCTTC

abundance: .
v_gene: TRBV5-4
j_gene: TRBJ2-3
d_gene: TRBD1
CDR3aa: CASSSRDRGLKADTQYF
CDR3nt: TGTGCCAGCAGCTCTCGCGACAGGGGGCTGAAGGCAGATACGCAGTATTTT

abundance: .
v_gene: TRBV7-3
j_gene: TRBJ2-2
d_gene: .
CDR3aa: CASSLYLSGELFF
CDR3nt: TGTGCCAGCAGCTTATATCTTTCCGGGGAGCTGTTTTTT

abundance: .
v_gene: TRBV28
j_gene: TRBJ1-6
d_gene: TRBD1
CDR3aa: CASRASQVGTGLPPLHF
CDR3nt: TGTGCCAGCAGAGCCTCTCAGGTCGGGACAGGGCTGCCACCCCTCCACTTT

abundance: .
v_gene: TRBV7-9
j_gene: TRBJ2-7
d_gene: .
CDR3aa: CASSPIGSYEQYF
CDR3nt: TGTGCCAGCAGCCCCATCGGCTCCTACGAGCAGTACTTC

abundance: .
v_gene: TRBV29-1
j_gene: TRBJ2-7
d_gene: TRBD1
CDR3aa: CSAGTGGSEQYF
CDR3nt: TGCAGCGCCGGGACAGGGGGTTCCGAGCAGTACTTC

abundance: medium-sized
v_gene: TRBV6-1
j_gene: TRBJ1-2
d_gene: .
CDR3aa: CASSVSLADRTAGYGYTF
CDR3nt: TGTGCCAGCAGTGTCTCGTTGGCTGACAGGACGGCAGGCTATGGCTACACCTTC

abundance: .
v_gene: TRBV6-5
j_gene: TRBJ2-5
d_gene: .
CDR3aa: CAVRTGQETQYF
CDR3nt: TGTGCCGTGAGGACGGGACAAGAGACCCAGTACTTC

abundance: .
v_gene: TRBV19
j_gene: TRBJ1-2
d_gene: TRBD1
CDR3aa: CASSLLTGDRHGYTF
CDR3nt: TGTGCCAGTAGTCTCTTGACAGGGGATCGGCATGGCTACACCTTC

abundance: .
v_gene: TRBV7-3
j_gene: TRBJ2-1
d_gene: TRBD2
CDR3aa: CASSLGGSPYNEQFF
CDR3nt: TGTGCCAGCAGCTTAGGCGGGAGTCCCTACAATGAGCAGTTCTTC

abundance: few
v_gene: TRBV4-2
j_gene: TRBJ2-1
d_gene: TRBD1
CDR3aa: CASSQRTGTDYNEQFF
CDR3nt: TGTGCCAGCAGCCAACGGACAGGGACGGATTACAATGAGCAGTTCTTC

abundance: .
v_gene: TRBV6-5
j_gene: TRBJ1-2
d_gene: TRBD1
CDR3aa: CASRRDSYWDYGYTF
CDR3nt: TGTGCCAGCAGACGGGACAGCTATTGGGACTATGGCTACACCTTC

abundance: .
v_gene: TRBV28
j_gene: TRBJ2-6
d_gene: TRBD1
CDR3aa: CASSLSGQVSGANVLTF
CDR3nt: TGTGCCAGCAGTTTATCGGGACAGGTCTCTGGGGCCAACGTCCTGACTTTC

abundance: .
v_gene: TRBV30
j_gene: TRBJ2-3
d_gene: TRBD2
CDR3aa: CAWSWGTTRTDTQYF
CDR3nt: TGTGCCTGGTCCTGGGGGACTACCCGCACAGATACGCAGTATTTT

abundance: .
v_gene: TRBV7-9
j_gene: TRBJ1-2
d_gene: .
CDR3aa: CASSLASMSYGYTF
CDR3nt: TGTGCCAGCAGCTTAGCTTCAATGTCATATGGCTACACCTTC

abundance: .
v_gene: TRBV10-3
j_gene: TRBJ1-2
d_gene: .
CDR3aa: CAISEYGTPYGYTF
CDR3nt: TGTGCCATCAGTGAGTACGGGACACCTTATGGCTACACCTTC

abundance: .
v_gene: TRBV7-9
j_gene: TRBJ1-1
d_gene: .
CDR3aa: CASSLVFWQAPFF
CDR3nt: TGTGCCAGCAGCTTAGTTTTCTGGCAGGCTCCTTTCTTT

abundance: .
v_gene: TRBV28
j_gene: TRBJ2-5
d_gene: .
CDR3aa: CASSLARGPRQETQYF
CDR3nt: TGTGCCAGCAGTTTAGCGCGGGGTCCCCGCCAAGAGACCCAGTACTTC

abundance: .
v_gene: TRBV4-1
j_gene: TRBJ2-3
d_gene: TRBD2
CDR3aa: CASSPSGKAVSTDTQYF
CDR3nt: TGCGCCAGCAGCCCTAGCGGGAAGGCCGTAAGCACAGATACGCAGTATTTT

abundance: .
v_gene: TRBV6-1
j_gene: TRBJ1-1
d_gene: .
CDR3aa: CASSLIGQLNTEAFF
CDR3nt: TGTGCCAGCAGTCTGATCGGACAGCTGAACACTGAAGCTTTCTTT

abundance: .
v_gene: TRBV29-1
j_gene: TRBJ2-4
d_gene: TRBD1
CDR3aa: CSVVGGQNIQYF
CDR3nt: TGCAGCGTTGTAGGGGGCCAAAACATTCAGTACTTC

abundance: .
v_gene: TRBV2
j_gene: TRBJ2-3
d_gene: TRBD2
CDR3aa: CAILLGRGADTQYF
CDR3nt: TGTGCCATCCTATTGGGGAGGGGTGCAGATACGCAGTATTTT

abundance: .
v_gene: TRBV7-6
j_gene: TRBJ1-1
d_gene: TRBD1
CDR3aa: CASSPKAFLTGGGNTEAFF
CDR3nt: TGTGCCAGCAGCCCGAAAGCGTTTCTGACAGGGGGCGGGAACACTGAAGCTTTCTTT

abundance: .
v_gene: TRBV5-1
j_gene: TRBJ2-7
d_gene: TRBD1
CDR3aa: CASSRQGTGAGEQYF
CDR3nt: TGCGCCAGCAGCCGACAAGGGACAGGGGCCGGCGAGCAGTACTTC

abundance: once
v_gene: TRBV6-6
j_gene: TRBJ1-5
d_gene: .
CDR3aa: CAAGGANSNQPQHF
CDR3nt: TGTGCAGCCGGGGGAGCCAATAGCAATCAGCCCCAGCATTTT

abundance: .
v_gene: TRBV25-1
j_gene: TRBJ2-3
d_gene: .
CDR3aa: CASSSGRRFIDTQYF
CDR3nt: TGTGCCAGCAGTAGTGGCAGGAGGTTTATAGATACGCAGTATTTT

abundance: .
v_gene: TRBV21-1
j_gene: TRBJ1-1
d_gene: .
CDR3aa: CASSKGGYGTEAFF
CDR3nt: TGTGCCAGCAGCAAGGGGGGGTATGGCACTGAAGCTTTCTTT

abundance: .
v_gene: TRBV20-1
j_gene: TRBJ2-5
d_gene: .
CDR3aa: CSARTQETQYF
CDR3nt: TGCAGTGCTAGGACTCAAGAGACCCAGTACTTC

abundance: .
v_gene: TRBV7-2
j_gene: TRBJ1-1
d_gene: TRBD1
CDR3aa: CASSLTGGDTEAFF
CDR3nt: TGTGCCAGCAGTCTGACAGGGGGGGACACTGAAGCTTTCTTT

abundance: once
v_gene: TRBV27
j_gene: TRBJ2-5
d_gene: .
CDR3aa: CASSLTRLQETQYF
CDR3nt: TGTGCCAGCAGTTTAACCAGGCTCCAAGAGACCCAGTACTTC

abundance: .
v_gene: TRBV9
j_gene: TRBJ1-1
d_gene: .
CDR3aa: CASSVIGATNTEAFF
CDR3nt: TGTGCCAGCAGCGTAATTGGAGCAACGAACACTGAAGCTTTCTTT

abundance: .
v_gene: TRBV19
j_gene: TRBJ1-4
d_gene: TRBD1
CDR3aa: CASSKRQGHNEKLFF
CDR3nt: TGTGCCAGTAGCAAAAGACAGGGCCATAATGAAAAACTGTTTTTT